The 26 T cell receptor beta chains below were found in one sample sequenced in a study of blood T cell repertoires in COVID-19. The data were produced by immunoSEQ multiplex PCR, yet TCRdb's version contains in-frame clones alone and is incomplete. In the table there are 200,000 or so clones, 70% to 90% of which are singletons. The sequenced sample was peripheral blood. The origin of the receptors is a woman aged 40 to 50 who had recovered from COVID-19.

The chain employs TRBV6-5 and TRBJ1-2, with TRBD1 as a possible D gene (6 bases). Per germline, CDR1 MNHEY and CDR2 SVGAGI. The CDR3 sequence is 12 residues long. V dropped 6 bases and J dropped 7 bases, with 12 bases sitting between them. CDR3: CASSRTGLGYTF. The CDR3 coding sequence is TGTGCCAGCAGCCGAACAGGGCTTGGCTACACCTTC.

The J gene is TRBJ2-7, the V gene TRBV6-5; D gene ambiguous. The V gene lost 0 bases and the J gene lost 2 bases, with 8 bases spanning the gap. From germline, CDR1 is MNHEY and CDR2 SVGAGI. The CDR3 covers 14 residues. The CDR3: CASSYSPVTYEQYF. CDR3 coding DNA: TGTGCCAGCAGTTACTCTCCTGTAACCTACGAGCAGTACTTC.

The chain recombines TRBV7-9 with TRBJ2-3; D remains ambiguous. The CDR3 runs to 16 residues. Trimming pared 3 bases from V and 0 bases from J, leaving 13 bases between. In germline, CDR1 is SEHNR, CDR2 FQNEAQ (reference sequence). The CDR3 here is CASSFGSQVSTDTQYF. CDR3 in DNA: TGTGCCAGCAGCTTCGGATCGCAGGTTAGCACAGATACGCAGTATTTT.

This chain joins TRBV7-2 and TRBJ1-1; D uncertain. CDR1 is SGHTA, CDR2 FQGNSA, per germline. The ends were cut back, 1 base at V and 4 bases at J, with 13 bases in the middle. This CDR3 has 15 amino acids. The CDR3 sequence is CASSLEVRMGTEAFF. The CDR3 region has the DNA TGTGCCAGCAGCTTAGAAGTCAGGATGGGCACTGAAGCTTTCTTT. The variable domain in full, with the rest retrieved from reference TRBV7-2 and TRBJ1-1, is GAGVSQSPSNKVTEKGKDVELRCDPISGHTALYWYRQSLGQGLEFLIYFQGNSAPDKSGLPSDRFSAERTGGSVSTLTIQRTQQEDSAVYLCASSLEVRMGTEAFFGQGTRLTVV.

CDR3 bases: TGTGCCAGCAGCGTCGGACTAACCCCCTACAATGAGCAGTTCTTC. Protein: CASSVGLTPYNEQFF. The chain has TRBV9 and TRBJ2-1; D may be TRBD2 (6 bases). Germline values: CDR1 SGDLS, CDR2 YYNGEE. The CDR3 runs to 15 residues. V was clipped by 2 bases and J by 2 bases, with 11 bases between them.

This chain connects TRBV29-1 to TRBJ2-3; 8 nucleotides agree with TRBD2. The CDR3 runs 14 residues. Trimming at V came to 4 bases and at J to 3 bases, leaving 6 bases not matched to a gene. Germline loops: CDR1 SQVTM, CDR2 ANQGSEA. The CDR3 DNA reads TGCAGCGTTGTGGGCGGGAGGTTGACAGATACGCAGTATTTT. Its translation is CSVVGGRLTDTQYF.

This sequence joins TRBV7-2 and TRBJ1-5, with D uncertain. V was pared by 1 base and J by 2 bases, with 15 bases between. This CDR3 is 17 amino acids long. Germline CDR1 and CDR2: SGHTA and FQGNSA. CDR3 bases: TGTGCCAGCAGCTTAGGAGGTGTTGGCTACGGCAATCAGCCCCAGCATTTT. This encodes CASSLGGVGYGNQPQHF.

The chain combines TRBV20-1 with TRBJ2-4; a weak D match, TRBD2 (5 bases). The CDR3 length is 15 residues. V was shortened by 3 bases and J by 1 base, with 13 bases between the two germline ends. Per the germline V gene, CDR1 is DFQATT and CDR2 is SNEGSKA (reference sequence). The CDR3 protein is CSASAQSGAKNIQYF. DNA for the CDR3: TGCAGTGCTAGTGCCCAGTCGGGGGCCAAAAACATTCAGTACTTC.

The J gene is TRBJ2-1, the V gene TRBV3-1 (or the pseudogene TRBV3-2), with 12 bases aligning to TRBD2. The germline gives CDR1 LGHDT, CDR2 YNNKEL (reference sequence). This CDR3 is built from 15 residues. The V and J ends lost 3 bases and 5 bases, in that order; junction bases with no gene match: 2. The CDR3 DNA reads TGTGCCAGCAGCCACGGACTAGCGGGGAACAATGAGCAGTTCTTC. Translated: CASSHGLAGNNEQFF.

This sequence joins TRBV27 and TRBJ2-5; 11 bases match TRBD2. V was pared by 5 bases and J by 5 bases, with 7 bases of the junction left unmatched. The CDR3 contains 15 residues. The germline V gene has CDR1 MNHEY and CDR2 SMNVEV (reference sequence). CDR3 region: CASSLGTSGWETQYF. The CDR3 region has the DNA TGTGCCAGCAGTCTCGGGACTAGCGGTTGGGAGACCCAGTACTTC.

The V and J genes are TRBV28 and TRBJ2-3, with 8 nucleotides matching TRBD2. The CDR3 has 17 residues. The germline CDR1 and CDR2 sequences are MDHEN and SYDVKM. V dropped 1 base and J dropped 1; count of bases not matched to a gene: 7. Written as DNA, the CDR3 is TGTGCCAGCAGTTTATACCTCCCGACTAGCGGCACAGATACGCAGTATTTT. This gives the protein CASSLYLPTSGTDTQYF.

This chain uses TRBV5-1 with TRBJ2-7; 8 bases match TRBD1. Germline V gives CDR1 SGHRS, CDR2 YFSETQ. After removal of 8 bases from V and 7 bases from J, the junction contained 11 bases not matched to a gene. The CDR3 contains 13 residues. Written as DNA, the CDR3 is TGCGCCAGTCTCAGGGGGCTCCCTGGAGAGCAGTACTTC. Amino acid sequence: CASLRGLPGEQYF.

The chain recombines TRBV11-3 with TRBJ2-2, with 10 nucleotides matching TRBD1. This CDR3 has 16 amino acids. Germline CDR1 is SGHNT and CDR2 is YENEEA. J gave up 6 bases and V 3 bases, and 7 bases lay outside the gene matches. CDR3 residues: CASSFRTGGGPGELFF. Written as DNA, the CDR3 is TGTGCCAGCAGCTTTCGGACAGGGGGAGGCCCCGGGGAGCTGTTTTTT.

Only one count was recorded for this clone. CDR3 in amino acids: CATSDSDYGYTF. The CDR3 region has the DNA TGTGCCACCAGTGACTCCGACTATGGCTACACCTTC. J is TRBJ1-2 and V is TRBV24-1, with D unclear. Per germline, CDR1 KGHDR and CDR2 SFDVKD. Trimming shortened V by 4 bases and J by 3 bases, and 5 bases separated the two germline ends. The CDR3 totals 12 residues.

The chain is built from TRBV30 and TRBJ1-3; D is unresolved. The CDR3 has 15 residues. The V end lost 1 base, the J end lost 0 bases, and 10 bases lay between the germline ends. The germline V gene encodes CDR1 GTSNPN and CDR2 SVGIG (reference sequence). CDR3 nucleotide sequence: TGTGCCTGGAGTGCGGGATTCCCCTCTGGAAACACCATATATTTT. This codes for CAWSAGFPSGNTIYF. The full variable domain, with the rest looked up from reference TRBV30 and TRBJ1-3, is SQTIHQWPATLVQPVGSPLSLECTVEGTSNPNLYWYRQAAGRGLQLLFYSVGIGQISSEVPQNLSASRPQDRQFILSSKKLLLSDSGFYLCAWSAGFPSGNTIYFGEGSWLTVV.

The sample holds one count of this clone. V usage is TRBV18 and J usage is TRBJ1-2; TRBD1 is a possible D gene (6 bases). The CDR3 is made up of 15 amino acids. Looked up from germline, CDR1 is KGHSH and CDR2 is LQKENI. The germline V and J ends were trimmed by 2 bases and 8 bases, with 18 bases remaining between them. CDR3 sequence (DNA): TGTGCCAGCTCACCATCGGGCAGGGGAGCTGAGGGCTACACCTTC. Residues: CASSPSGRGAEGYTF.

The chain recombines TRBV24-1 with TRBJ1-5; TRBD1 matches at 10 bases. With 5 bases clipped from V and 0 bases from J, the junction kept 9 bases outside the gene matches. The germline V gene encodes CDR1 KGHDR and CDR2 SFDVKD. The CDR3 consists of 18 residues. Written as DNA, the CDR3 is TGTGCCACCAGTGCCGCCCGGGGACAGGGGTATAGCAATCAGCCCCAGCATTTT. It translates to CATSAARGQGYSNQPQHF.

V and J are TRBV27 and TRBJ2-5, with D perhaps TRBD2 (6 bases). The V end was cut by 7 bases, the J end by 2 bases, with 17 bases between. There are 15 residues in the CDR3. Germline loops: CDR1 MNHEY, CDR2 SMNVEV (reference sequence). CDR3 DNA: TGTGCCAGCACCCCTCGCGGGGCCATACAAGAGACCCAGTACTTC. It encodes CASTPRGAIQETQYF.

V usage is TRBV24-1 and J usage is TRBJ2-3, with a tentative D call TRBD2 (6 bases). The germline V gene has CDR1 KGHDR and CDR2 SFDVKD. V was trimmed by 12 bases and J by 0 bases, leaving 12 bases between them. The CDR3 sequence is 13 residues long. The CDR3 sequence: CAAGGASTDTQYF. CDR3 coding DNA: TGTGCCGCAGGCGGGGCTAGCACAGATACGCAGTATTTT.

CDR3 region: CASSLRGNFYEQYF. DNA of the CDR3: TGTGCCAGCAGCTTAAGAGGAAACTTCTACGAGCAGTACTTC. The V and J genes are TRBV7-9 and TRBJ2-7; D remains ambiguous. Trimming took off 2 bases at V and 3 bases at J, with 11 bases between the two ends. Germline CDR1 and CDR2: SEHNR and FQNEAQ (reference sequence). This CDR3 is built from 14 residues.

The rearrangement links TRBV10-1 to TRBJ1-5; the match to TRBD1 covers 9 bases. CDR1 WNHNN and CDR2 SYGVQD come from the germline V gene (reference sequence). V lost 4 bases, J lost 2 bases, and 18 bases stayed unmatched. The CDR3 spans 20 residues. In nucleotides, the CDR3 is TGCGCCAGCAGTGGGCAACCGGGACAGGGTATGGTAGTCGGCAATCAGCCCCAGCATTTT. This translates into CASSGQPGQGMVVGNQPQHF.

The V and J genes are TRBV4-3 and TRBJ1-5, with D unclear. CDR1 and CDR2 from the germline V gene are LGHNA and YSLEER. This CDR3 spans 15 amino acids. Trimming took off 0 bases at V and 6 bases at J, with 12 bases between the two ends. CDR3 sequence: CASSQDTGNGQPQHF. Written as DNA, the CDR3 is TGCGCCAGCAGCCAAGATACGGGGAACGGTCAGCCCCAGCATTTT.

V is TRBV5-4 and J is TRBJ2-3, with D possibly TRBD1 on 5 matching bases. This CDR3 has 15 amino acids. Germline V gene data show CDR1 as SGHNT and CDR2 as YYREEE (reference sequence). Trimming removed 0 bases at V and 0 bases at J, with 8 bases between. The CDR3 loop reads CASSLDRMSTDTQYF. The CDR3 nucleotides read TGTGCCAGCAGCTTGGACAGGATGAGCACAGATACGCAGTATTTT.

V and J are TRBV6-5 and TRBJ2-7; the match to TRBD1 covers 9 bases. Germline trimming cut 7 bases from V and 5 bases from J; bases unmatched to any gene: 12. Germline V lookup: CDR1 MNHEY, CDR2 SVGAGI. This CDR3 comprises 15 residues. The CDR3 DNA follows: TGTGCCAGCACCATCGAGGACAGGGGATTCGACGAGCAGTACTTC. It specifies CASTIEDRGFDEQYF.

This CDR3 reads CASSYLASYEQYF. The CDR3 region has the DNA TGTGCCAGCAGTTACCTAGCGTCCTACGAGCAGTACTTC. V and J are TRBV6-2 or TRBV6-3 and TRBJ2-7, with D possibly matching TRBD2 (6 bases). The CDR3 loop spans 13 amino acids. The germline V and J ends were trimmed by 2 bases and 1 base, with 6 bases remaining between them. Per the germline V gene, CDR1 is MNHEY and CDR2 is SVGEGT.

CDR3 bases: TGTGCCAGCAGCTATGGAGTAGCTAATGAAAAACTGTTTTTT. Translating it yields CASSYGVANEKLFF. J is TRBJ1-4 and V is TRBV3-1 (or the pseudogene TRBV3-2); D not certain. CDR1 LGHDT and CDR2 YNNKEL come from the germline V gene (reference sequence). The CDR3 sequence is 14 residues long. Trimming stripped 5 bases from V and 3 bases from J, with 10 bases between.